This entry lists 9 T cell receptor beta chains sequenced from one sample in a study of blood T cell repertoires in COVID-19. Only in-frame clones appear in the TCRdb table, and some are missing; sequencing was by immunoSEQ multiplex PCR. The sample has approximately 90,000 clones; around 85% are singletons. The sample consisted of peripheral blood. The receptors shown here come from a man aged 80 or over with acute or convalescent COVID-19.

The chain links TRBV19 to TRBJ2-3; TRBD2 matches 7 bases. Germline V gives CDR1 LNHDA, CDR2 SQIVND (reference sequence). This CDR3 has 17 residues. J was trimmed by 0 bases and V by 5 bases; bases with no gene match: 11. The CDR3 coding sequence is TGTGCCAGTAGTTTCGGGAGGAGCGCGATTAGCACAGATACGCAGTATTTT. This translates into CASSFGRSAISTDTQYF. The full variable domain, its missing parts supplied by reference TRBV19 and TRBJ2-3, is DGGITQSPKYLFRKEGQNVTLSCEQNLNHDAMYWYRQDPGQGLRLIYYSQIVNDFQKGDIAEGYSVSREKKESFPLTVTSAQKNPTAFYLCASSFGRSAISTDTQYFGPGTRLTVL.

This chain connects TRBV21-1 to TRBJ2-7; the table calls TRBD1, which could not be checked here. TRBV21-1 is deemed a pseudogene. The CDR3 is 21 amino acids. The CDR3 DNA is TGTGCCAGCAGCAAAGTGGCTTTAGGGGACAGGGTATACCGGATTCCTTACGAGCAGTACTTC. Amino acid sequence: CASSKVALGDRVYRIPYEQYF.

In DNA form, the CDR3 reads TGTGCCACCCGTTCGTCGCAGGTAACTGAAAAACTGTTTTTT. As protein: CATRSSQVTEKLFF. The rearrangement uses TRBV28 and TRBJ1-4; D remains unclear. In germline, CDR1 is MDHEN, CDR2 SYDVKM. Trimming left V 10 bases short and J 7 bases short, with 19 bases between. The CDR3 loop spans 14 amino acids.

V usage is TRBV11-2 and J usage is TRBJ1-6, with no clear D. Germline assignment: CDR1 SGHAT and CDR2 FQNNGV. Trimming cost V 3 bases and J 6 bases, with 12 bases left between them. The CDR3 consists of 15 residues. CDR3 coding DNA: TGTGCCAGCAGCTTCGTGGTGCCGAGTAATTCACCCCTCCACTTT. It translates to CASSFVVPSNSPLHF. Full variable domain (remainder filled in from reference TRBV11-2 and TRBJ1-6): EAGVAQSPRYKIIEKRQSVAFWCNPISGHATLYWYQQILGQGPKLLIQFQNNGVVDDSQLPKDRFSAERLKGVDSTLKIQPAKLEDSAVYLCASSFVVPSNSPLHFGNGTRLTVT.

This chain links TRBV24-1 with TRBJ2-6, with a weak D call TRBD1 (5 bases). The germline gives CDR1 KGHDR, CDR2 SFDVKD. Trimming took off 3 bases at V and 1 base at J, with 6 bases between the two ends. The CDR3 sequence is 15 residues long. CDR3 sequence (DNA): TGTGCCACCAGTGATCCAGGGTCTGGGGCCAACGTCCTGACTTTC. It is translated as CATSDPGSGANVLTF.

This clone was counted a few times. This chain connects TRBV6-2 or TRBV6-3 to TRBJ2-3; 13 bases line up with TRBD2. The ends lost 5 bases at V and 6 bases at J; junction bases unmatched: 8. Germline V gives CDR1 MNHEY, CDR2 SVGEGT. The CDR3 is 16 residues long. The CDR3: CASSAWTSGSLDTQYF. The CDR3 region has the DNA TGTGCCAGCAGTGCCTGGACTAGCGGGAGTTTGGATACGCAGTATTTT.

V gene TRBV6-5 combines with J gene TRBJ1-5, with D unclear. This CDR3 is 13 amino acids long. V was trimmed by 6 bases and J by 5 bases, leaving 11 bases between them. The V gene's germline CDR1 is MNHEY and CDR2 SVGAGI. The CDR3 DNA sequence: TGTGCCAGCAGATCCCAACCGGATCAGCCCCAGCATTTT. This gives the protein CASRSQPDQPQHF.

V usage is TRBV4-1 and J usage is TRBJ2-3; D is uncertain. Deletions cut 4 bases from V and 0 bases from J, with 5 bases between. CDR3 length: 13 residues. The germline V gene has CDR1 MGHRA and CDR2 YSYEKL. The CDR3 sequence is CASSLPSTDTQYF. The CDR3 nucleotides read TGCGCCAGCAGCCTTCCTAGCACAGATACGCAGTATTTT.

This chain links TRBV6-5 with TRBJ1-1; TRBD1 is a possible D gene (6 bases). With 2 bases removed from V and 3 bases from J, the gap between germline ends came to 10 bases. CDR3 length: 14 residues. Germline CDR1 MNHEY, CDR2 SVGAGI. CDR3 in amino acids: CASSYRGADTEAFF. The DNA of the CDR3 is TGTGCCAGCAGTTACCGGGGGGCCGACACTGAAGCTTTCTTT.